The clone carrying this TCR beta chain occurred a few times. Its target is not known. V lost 2 bases and J lost 8, with 10 bases in between. The CDR3 length is 12 residues. CDR1 and CDR2 from the germline V gene are SGDLS and YYNGEE. The record originates from a study of T-cell memory formation after mild COVID-19. After 5'RACE with constant-segment primers, TCR alpha and TCR beta cDNA libraries carrying sample barcodes and UMIs were obtained. TCRdb recomputed calls from the 5' RACE reads with MiXCR, one row per CDR3 protein. The sample holds 250,000 to 300,000 distinct CDR3 sequences, roughly 17% seen once. General study points: CD4+ contracting clones lay mainly in CM and EM, CD8+ ones in EMRA. Researchers could not confirm that second-wave clones peaking on day 37 targeted SARS-CoV-2. Day 15 to 85 contracting clones showed balanced CD4/CD8; later expanders leaned CD4+.

This chain joins TRBV9 and TRBJ1-2, with D possibly being TRBD1 (6 bases). This sequence originates from a young man who had mild COVID-19 (a few samples of this study predate the infection). Cell type and time point are not known. Sequencing was performed on PBMCs or a T cell subset sorted from them (not recorded which). For the CDR3, the DNA is TGTGCCAGCAGCGTTCTTGACAGGGGCTACACCTTC. Translated: CASSVLDRGYTF.